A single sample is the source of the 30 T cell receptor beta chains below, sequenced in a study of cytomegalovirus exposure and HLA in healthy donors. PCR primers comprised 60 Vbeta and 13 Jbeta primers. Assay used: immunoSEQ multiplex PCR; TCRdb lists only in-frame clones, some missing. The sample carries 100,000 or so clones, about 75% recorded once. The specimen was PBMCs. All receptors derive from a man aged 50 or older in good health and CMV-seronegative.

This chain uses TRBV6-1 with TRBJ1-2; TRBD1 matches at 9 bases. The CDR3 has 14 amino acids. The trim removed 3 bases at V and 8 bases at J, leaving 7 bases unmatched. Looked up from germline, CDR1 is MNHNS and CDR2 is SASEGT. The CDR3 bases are TGTGCCAGCAGTGATACAGGGGGCGCGTGGGGCTACACCTTC. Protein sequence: CASSDTGGAWGYTF.

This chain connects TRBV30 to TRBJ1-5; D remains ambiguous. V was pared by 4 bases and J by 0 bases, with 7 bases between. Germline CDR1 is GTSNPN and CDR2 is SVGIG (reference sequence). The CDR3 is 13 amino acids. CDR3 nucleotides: TGTGCCTGGACAGACTCTAGCAATCAGCCCCAGCATTTT. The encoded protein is CAWTDSSNQPQHF.

The CDR3 bases are TGTGCCAGCAGCTTAAGTCAGGGTTCCTACAATGAGCAGTTCTTC. It encodes CASSLSQGSYNEQFF. The chain employs TRBV7-3 and TRBJ2-1, with a possible D match to TRBD1 (5 bases). The CDR3 extends over 15 amino acids. Germline V CDR1 and CDR2: SGHTA, FQGTGA. Deletions cut 1 base from V and 1 base from J, with 8 bases between. The whole variable domain, filled in from reference TRBV7-3 and TRBJ2-1, reads GAGVSQTPSNKVTEKGKYVELRCDPISGHTALYWYRQSLGQGPEFLIYFQGTGAADDSGLPNDRFFAVRPEGSVSTLKIQRTERGDSAVYLCASSLSQGSYNEQFFGPGTRLTVL.

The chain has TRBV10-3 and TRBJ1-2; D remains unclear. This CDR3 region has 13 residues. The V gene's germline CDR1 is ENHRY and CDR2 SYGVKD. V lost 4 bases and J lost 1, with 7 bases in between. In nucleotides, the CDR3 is TGTGCCATCAGTGCTAACAGTAACTATGGCTACACCTTC. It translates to CAISANSNYGYTF.

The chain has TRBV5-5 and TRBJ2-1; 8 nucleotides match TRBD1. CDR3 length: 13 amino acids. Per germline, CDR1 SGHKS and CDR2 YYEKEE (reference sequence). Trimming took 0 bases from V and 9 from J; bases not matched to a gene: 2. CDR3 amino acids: CASSLGTGTEQFF. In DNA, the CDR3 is TGTGCCAGCAGCTTGGGGACAGGGACTGAGCAGTTCTTC.

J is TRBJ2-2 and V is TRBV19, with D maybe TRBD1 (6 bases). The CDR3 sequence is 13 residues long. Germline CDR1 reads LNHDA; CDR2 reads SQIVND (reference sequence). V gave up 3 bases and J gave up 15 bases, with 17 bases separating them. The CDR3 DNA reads TGTGCCAGTAGTATTGGAGGACAGTTCAAATTGTTTTTT. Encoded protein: CASSIGGQFKLFF. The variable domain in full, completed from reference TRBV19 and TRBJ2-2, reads DGGITQSPKYLFRKEGQNVTLSCEQNLNHDAMYWYRQDPGQGLRLIYYSQIVNDFQKGDIAEGYSVSREKKESFPLTVTSAQKNPTAFYLCASSIGGQFKLFFGEGSRLTVL.

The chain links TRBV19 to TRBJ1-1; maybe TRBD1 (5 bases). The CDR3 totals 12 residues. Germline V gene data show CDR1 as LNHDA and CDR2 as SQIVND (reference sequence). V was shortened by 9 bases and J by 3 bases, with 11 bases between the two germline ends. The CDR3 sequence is CASLDRDTEAFF. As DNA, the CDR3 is TGTGCCAGCCTTGACAGAGACACTGAAGCTTTCTTT.

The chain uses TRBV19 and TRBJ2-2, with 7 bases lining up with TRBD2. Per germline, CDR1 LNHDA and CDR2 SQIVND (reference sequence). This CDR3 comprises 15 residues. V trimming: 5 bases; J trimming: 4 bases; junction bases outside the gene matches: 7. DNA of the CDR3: TGTGCCAGTAGTGGGTGGGGGGGTCGCACCGGGGAGCTGTTTTTT. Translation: CASSGWGGRTGELFF. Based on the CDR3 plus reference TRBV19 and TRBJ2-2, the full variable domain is DGGITQSPKYLFRKEGQNVTLSCEQNLNHDAMYWYRQDPGQGLRLIYYSQIVNDFQKGDIAEGYSVSREKKESFPLTVTSAQKNPTAFYLCASSGWGGRTGELFFGEGSRLTVL.

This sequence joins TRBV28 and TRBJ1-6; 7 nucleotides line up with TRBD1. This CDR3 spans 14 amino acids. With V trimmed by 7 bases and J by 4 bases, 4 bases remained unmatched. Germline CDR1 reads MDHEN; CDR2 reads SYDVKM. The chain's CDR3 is CASIRDSYNSPLHF. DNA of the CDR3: TGTGCCAGCATCCGGGACAGTTATAATTCACCCCTCCACTTT.

The CDR3 sequence is CASTTGGYNTEAFF. The CDR3 DNA reads TGTGCCAGTACAACAGGGGGCTACAACACTGAAGCTTTCTTT. This chain uses TRBV19 with TRBJ1-1; TRBD1 aligns across 9 bases. The junction had 5 bases not matched to a gene; V was cut back by 7 bases and J by 2 bases. Germline V CDR1 and CDR2: LNHDA, SQIVND (reference sequence). The CDR3 runs 14 residues.

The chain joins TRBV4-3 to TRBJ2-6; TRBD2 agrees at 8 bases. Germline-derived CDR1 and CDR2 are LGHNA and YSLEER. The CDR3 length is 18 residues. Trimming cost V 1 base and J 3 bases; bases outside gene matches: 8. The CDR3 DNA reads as TGCGCCAGCAGCCAAGGTCGGGGGGGGGTTAGTGGGGCCAACGTCCTGACTTTC. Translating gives CASSQGRGGVSGANVLTF.

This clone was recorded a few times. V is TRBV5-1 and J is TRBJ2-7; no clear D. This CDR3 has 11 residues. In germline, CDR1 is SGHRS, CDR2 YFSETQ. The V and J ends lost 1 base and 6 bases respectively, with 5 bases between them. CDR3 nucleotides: TGCGCCAGCAGCTTGCTCTCCGAGCAGTACTTC. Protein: CASSLLSEQYF.

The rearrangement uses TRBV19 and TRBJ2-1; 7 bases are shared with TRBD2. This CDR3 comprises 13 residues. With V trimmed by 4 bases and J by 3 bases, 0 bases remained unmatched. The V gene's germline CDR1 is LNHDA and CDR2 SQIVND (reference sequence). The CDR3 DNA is TGTGCCAGTAGTAGGGACTACTACAATGAGCAGTTCTTC. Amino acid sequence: CASSRDYYNEQFF. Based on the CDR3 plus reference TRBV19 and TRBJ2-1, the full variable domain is DGGITQSPKYLFRKEGQNVTLSCEQNLNHDAMYWYRQDPGQGLRLIYYSQIVNDFQKGDIAEGYSVSREKKESFPLTVTSAQKNPTAFYLCASSRDYYNEQFFGPGTRLTVL.

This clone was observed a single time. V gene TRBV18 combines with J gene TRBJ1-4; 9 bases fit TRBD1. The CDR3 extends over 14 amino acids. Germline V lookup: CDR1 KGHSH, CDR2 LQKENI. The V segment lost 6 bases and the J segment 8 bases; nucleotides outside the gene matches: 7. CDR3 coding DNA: TGTGCCAGCTCGATCGACAGGGGGGGAGAAAAACTGTTTTTT. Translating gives CASSIDRGGEKLFF.

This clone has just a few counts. CDR3 protein: CASSEAQGDTDTQYF. The CDR3 DNA reads TGTGCCAGCAGTGAAGCACAGGGGGACACAGATACGCAGTATTTT. The chain joins TRBV2 to TRBJ2-3; TRBD1 aligns across 8 bases. The CDR3 sequence is 15 residues long. Germline CDR1 SNHLY, CDR2 FYNNEI. The V and J ends lost 0 bases and 2 bases, in that order; junction bases with no gene match: 1. The entire variable domain, with the rest obtained from reference TRBV2 and TRBJ2-3, is as follows: EPEVTQTPSHQVTQMGQEVILRCVPISNHLYFYWYRQILGQKVEFLVSFYNNEISEKSEIFDDQFSVERPDGSNFTLKIRSTKLEDSAMYFCASSEAQGDTDTQYFGPGTRLTVL.

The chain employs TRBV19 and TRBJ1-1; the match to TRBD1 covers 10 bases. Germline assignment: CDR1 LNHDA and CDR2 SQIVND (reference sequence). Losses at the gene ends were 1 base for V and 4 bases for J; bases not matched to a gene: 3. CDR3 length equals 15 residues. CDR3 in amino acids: CASSIGTGGSTEAFF. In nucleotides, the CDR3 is TGTGCCAGTAGTATAGGGACAGGGGGTAGCACTGAAGCTTTCTTT.

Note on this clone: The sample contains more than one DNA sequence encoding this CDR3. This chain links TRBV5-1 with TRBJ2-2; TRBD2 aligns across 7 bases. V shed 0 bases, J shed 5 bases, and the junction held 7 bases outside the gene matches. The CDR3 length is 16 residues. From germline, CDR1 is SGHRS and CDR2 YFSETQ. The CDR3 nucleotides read TGCGCCAGCAGCTTGGTGGCGGGGGAAGGGACCGGGGAGCTGTTTTTT. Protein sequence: CASSLVAGEGTGELFF. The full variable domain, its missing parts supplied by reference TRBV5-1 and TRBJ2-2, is KAGVTQTPRYLIKTRGQQVTLSCSPISGHRSVSWYQQTPGQGLQFLFEYFSETQRNKGNFPGRFSGRQFSNSRSEMNVSTLELGDSALYLCASSLVAGEGTGELFFGEGSRLTVL.

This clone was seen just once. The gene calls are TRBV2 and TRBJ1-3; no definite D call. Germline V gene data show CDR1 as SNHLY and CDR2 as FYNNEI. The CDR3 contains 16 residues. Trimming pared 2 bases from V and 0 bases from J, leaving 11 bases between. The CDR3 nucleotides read TGTGCCAGCAGTGAAAGTGCCGGGAACTCTGGAAACACCATATATTTT. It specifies CASSESAGNSGNTIYF. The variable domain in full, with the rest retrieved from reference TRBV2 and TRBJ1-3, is EPEVTQTPSHQVTQMGQEVILRCVPISNHLYFYWYRQILGQKVEFLVSFYNNEISEKSEIFDDQFSVERPDGSNFTLKIRSTKLEDSAMYFCASSESAGNSGNTIYFGEGSWLTVV.

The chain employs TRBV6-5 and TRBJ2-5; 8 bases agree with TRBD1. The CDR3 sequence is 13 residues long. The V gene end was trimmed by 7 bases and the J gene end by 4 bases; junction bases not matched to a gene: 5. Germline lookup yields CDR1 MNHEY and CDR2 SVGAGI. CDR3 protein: CASNFGQGETQYF. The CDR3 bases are TGTGCCAGCAACTTTGGACAGGGAGAGACCCAGTACTTC.

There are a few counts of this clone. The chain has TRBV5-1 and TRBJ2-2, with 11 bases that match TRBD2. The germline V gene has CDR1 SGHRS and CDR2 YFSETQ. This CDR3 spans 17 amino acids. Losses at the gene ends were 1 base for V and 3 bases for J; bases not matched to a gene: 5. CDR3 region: CASSLSVAGGYTGELFF. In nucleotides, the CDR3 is TGCGCCAGCAGCTTGTCGGTAGCGGGAGGGTACACCGGGGAGCTGTTTTTT.

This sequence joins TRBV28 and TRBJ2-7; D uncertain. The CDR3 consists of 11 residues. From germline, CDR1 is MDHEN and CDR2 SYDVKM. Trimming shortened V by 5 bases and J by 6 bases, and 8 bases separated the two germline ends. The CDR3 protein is CASSKNGEQYF. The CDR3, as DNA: TGTGCCAGCAGTAAAAACGGCGAGCAGTACTTC.

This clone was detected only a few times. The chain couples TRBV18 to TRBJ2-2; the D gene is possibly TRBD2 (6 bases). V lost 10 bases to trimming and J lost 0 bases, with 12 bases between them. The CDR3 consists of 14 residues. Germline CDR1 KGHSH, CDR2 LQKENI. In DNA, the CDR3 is TGTGCCACCATAGCGGCCCCGAACACCGGGGAGCTGTTTTTT. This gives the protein CATIAAPNTGELFF.

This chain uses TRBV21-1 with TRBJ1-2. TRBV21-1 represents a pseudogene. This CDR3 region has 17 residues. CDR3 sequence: CASSNVAGGFTSYGYTF. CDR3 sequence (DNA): TGTGCCAGCAGCAATGTCGCCGGGGGGTTTACTTCCTATGGCTACACCTTC.

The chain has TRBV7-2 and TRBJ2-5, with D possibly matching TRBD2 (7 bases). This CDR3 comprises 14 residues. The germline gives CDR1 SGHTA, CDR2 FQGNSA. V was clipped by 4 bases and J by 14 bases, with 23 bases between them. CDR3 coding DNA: TGTGCCAGCAGCTGGGGGGGGGCGGGGGCCCTTAATTACTTC. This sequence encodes CASSWGGAGALNYF.

The CDR3 protein is CASSTEEPYNEQFF. DNA for the CDR3: TGTGCCAGCAGCACCGAAGAGCCTTACAATGAGCAGTTCTTC. The V call is TRBV7-3, the J call TRBJ2-1; unclear D gene. CDR3 size: 14 residues. Germline CDR1 and CDR2: SGHTA and FQGTGA. Trimming pared 5 bases from V and 4 bases from J, leaving 12 bases between.

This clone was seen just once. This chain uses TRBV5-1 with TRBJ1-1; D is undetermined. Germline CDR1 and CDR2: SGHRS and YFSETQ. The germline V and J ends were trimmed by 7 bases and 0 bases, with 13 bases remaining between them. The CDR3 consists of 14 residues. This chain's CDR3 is CASRVGEMNTEAFF. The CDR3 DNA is TGCGCCAGCCGCGTCGGAGAAATGAACACTGAAGCTTTCTTT.

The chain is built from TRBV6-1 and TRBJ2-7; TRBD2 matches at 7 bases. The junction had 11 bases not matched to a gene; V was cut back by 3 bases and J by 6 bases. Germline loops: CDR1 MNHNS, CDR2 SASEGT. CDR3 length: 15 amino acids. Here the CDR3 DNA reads TGTGCCAGCAGTGAGGGGGGGGAGGTGAAAGGCGAGCAGTACTTC. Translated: CASSEGGEVKGEQYF.

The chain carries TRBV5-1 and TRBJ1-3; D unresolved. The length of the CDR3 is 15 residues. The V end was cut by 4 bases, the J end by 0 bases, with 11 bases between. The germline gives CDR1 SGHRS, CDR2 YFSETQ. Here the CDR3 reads CASSLKPVSGNTIYF. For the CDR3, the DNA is TGCGCCAGCAGCCTAAAGCCCGTCTCTGGAAACACCATATATTTT.

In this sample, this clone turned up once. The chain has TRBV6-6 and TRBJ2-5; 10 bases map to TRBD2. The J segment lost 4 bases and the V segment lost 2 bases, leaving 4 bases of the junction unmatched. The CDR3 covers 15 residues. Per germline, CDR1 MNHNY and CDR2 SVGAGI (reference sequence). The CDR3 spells CASSYGEREGETQYF. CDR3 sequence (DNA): TGTGCCAGCAGTTACGGCGAGCGGGAGGGAGAGACCCAGTACTTC.

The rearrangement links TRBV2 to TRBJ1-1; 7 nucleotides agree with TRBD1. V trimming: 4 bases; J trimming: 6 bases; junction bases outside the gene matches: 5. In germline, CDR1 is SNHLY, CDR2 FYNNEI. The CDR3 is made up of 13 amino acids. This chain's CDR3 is CASSVTGTAEAFF. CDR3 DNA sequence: TGTGCCAGCAGTGTGACCGGGACAGCTGAAGCTTTCTTT.